The 25 T cell receptor beta chains reported below all come from one sample, sequenced in a study of blood T cells in healthy people across ages. Next came a second PCR, run for roughly 6 to 11 cycles, which used a sample-barcoded 5' primer along with a J-beta primer mix. TCRdb analysed the 5' RACE reads with MiXCR anew, one entry per CDR3 protein. The sample has 910,000 or so distinct CDR3 sequences, just over 50% seen once; the top ten hold about 22%. Sequenced material: blood. Receptors originate from a woman aged 55 to 70 in good health.

This chain links TRBV27 with TRBJ2-4; TRBD1 aligns across 7 bases. The last part of the DNA fits TRBJ2-7 better; the J call may be wrong. The CDR3 runs 16 residues. Germline CDR1 and CDR2: MNHEY and SMNVEV (reference sequence). CDR3 region: CASSSQQTGIRYEQYF. CDR3 DNA sequence: TGTGCCAGCAGTTCACAACAGACAGGGATTAGGTACGAGCAGTACTTC.

The chain is built from TRBV12-3 or TRBV12-4 and TRBJ2-6; tentatively, D is TRBD1 (9 bases). V lost 5 bases and J lost 2, with 19 bases in between. This CDR3 spans 18 amino acids. The CDR3, as DNA: TGTGCCAGCAGTCGCATAGCGGGGACAGGGACTGGGGCCAACGTCCTGACTTTC. It encodes CASSRIAGTGTGANVLTF.

This chain uses TRBV20-1 with TRBJ2-5, with TRBD2 identical over 8 bases. Germline trimming cut 6 bases from V and 5 bases from J; bases unmatched to any gene: 5. The CDR3 extends over 12 amino acids. Germline V gives CDR1 DFQATT, CDR2 SNEGSKA (reference sequence). CDR3: CSAREGRETQYF. CDR3 in DNA: TGCAGTGCCCGGGAGGGCCGCGAGACCCAGTACTTC.

This chain connects TRBV12-3 or TRBV12-4 to TRBJ2-5; maybe TRBD2 (5 bases). The CDR3 contains 17 residues. V was trimmed by 7 bases and J by 5 bases, leaving 26 bases between them. The CDR3 here is CASTNILSSSFMETQYF. The CDR3 bases are TGTGCCAGCACCAACATCCTCAGTTCTAGCTTCATGGAGACCCAGTACTTC.

The V gene is TRBV27, the J gene TRBJ2-7; 7 nucleotides match TRBD2. The better agreement between TRBJ2-5 and the DNA end casts doubt on the J call. The CDR3 is 15 amino acids. CDR1 and CDR2 from the germline V gene are MNHEY and SMNVEV (reference sequence). Here the CDR3 DNA reads TGTGCCAGCAGACTGGGGGGGGAGGTAAGGGAGACCCAGTACTTC. Translation gives CASRLGGEVRETQYF.

This clonotype showed up just a few times. The rearrangement joins TRBV3-1 to TRBJ2-7; D remains ambiguous. Germline CDR1 and CDR2: LGHDT and YNNKEL (reference sequence). This CDR3 comprises 13 residues. The germline V and J ends were trimmed by 3 bases and 0 bases, with 6 bases remaining between them. CDR3 sequence (DNA): TGTGCCAGCAGCCAGTTGCCCTCCTACGAGCAGTACTTC. Translated: CASSQLPSYEQYF.

The chain has TRBV18 and TRBJ2-3; tentative D call: TRBD1 (6 bases). The CDR3 totals 15 residues. Trimming left V 6 bases short and J 1 base short, with 14 bases between. Per the germline V gene, CDR1 is KGHSH and CDR2 is LQKENI. The CDR3 region has the DNA TGTGCCAGCTCGCGCACAGGGCTGGGCACAGATACGCAGTATTTT. Translating it yields CASSRTGLGTDTQYF. Drawing the rest from reference TRBV18 and TRBJ2-3, the complete variable domain is NAGVMQNPRHLVRRRGQEARLRCSPMKGHSHVYWYRQLPEEGLKFMVYLQKENIIDESGMPKERFSAEFPKEGPSILRIQQVVRGDSAAYFCASSRTGLGTDTQYFGPGTRLTVL.

The chain couples TRBV20-1 to TRBJ2-3; D not resolved. Trimming left V 6 bases short and J 2 bases short, with 18 bases between. The CDR3 consists of 15 residues. From germline, CDR1 is DFQATT and CDR2 SNEGSKA (reference sequence). DNA of the CDR3: TGCAGTGCCCGAAGGTTGGGTCCGCTCACAGATACGCAGTATTTT. Translating it yields CSARRLGPLTDTQYF.

There are a few counts of this clonotype. The rearrangement uses TRBV25-1 and TRBJ2-2; TRBD2 matches 12 bases. Germline CDR1 MGHDK, CDR2 SYGVNS. V lost 10 bases and J lost 0; bases outside the gene matches: 9. This CDR3 spans 17 amino acids. The CDR3 is CATNGLAGGPNTGELFF. The CDR3, as DNA: TGTGCCACCAATGGGCTAGCGGGAGGGCCGAACACCGGGGAGCTGTTTTTT.

This clonotype was found a few times. The chain uses TRBV2 and TRBJ2-4; D is uncertain. The CDR3 has 14 residues. Trimming removed 6 bases at V and 3 bases at J, with 12 bases between. Looked up from germline, CDR1 is SNHLY and CDR2 is FYNNEI. CDR3 region: CASRDVWGKNIQYF. The CDR3 region has the DNA TGTGCCAGCAGGGACGTTTGGGGCAAAAACATTCAGTACTTC.

The rearrangement joins TRBV18 to TRBJ2-1, with 13 nucleotides matching TRBD2. This CDR3 region has 15 residues. The V gene's germline CDR1 is KGHSH and CDR2 LQKENI. V shed 4 bases and J 9 bases; nucleotides not matched to a gene: 6. CDR3: CASSRLAGGYGEQFF. The CDR3, as DNA: TGTGCCAGCTCACGACTAGCGGGAGGTTATGGTGAGCAGTTCTTC.

The genes are TRBV6-2 or TRBV6-3 and TRBJ2-7, with a possible D match to TRBD2 (5 bases). The CDR3 has 12 residues. Trimming removed 7 bases at V and 1 base at J, with 8 bases between. Germline V gene data show CDR1 as MNHEY and CDR2 as SVGEGT. CDR3 DNA: TGTGCCAGCAATAGGGAGTCCTACGAGCAGTACTTC. It specifies CASNRESYEQYF.

With regard to this clonotype: Germline is not matched at one junction end, which may reflect a read error. The gene calls are TRBV20-1 and TRBJ2-1, with 7 bases lining up with TRBD2. The CDR3 totals 15 residues. The germline V gene has CDR1 DFQATT and CDR2 SNEGSKA (reference sequence). The CDR3 nucleotides are TGCAGTGCAAACCATGGACTAGAGACCTACAACGAGCAGTTCTTC. It codes for CSANHGLETYNEQFF.

This clonotype was observed a few times. This chain uses TRBV7-2 with TRBJ2-7, with no clear D. Germline CDR1 is SGHTA and CDR2 is FQGNSA. The CDR3 length is 14 residues. V was shortened by 5 bases and J by 3 bases, with 14 bases between the two germline ends. CDR3 DNA: TGTGCCAGCAGCCCCAATTTCAGAAGCTACGAGCAGTACTTC. Translating it yields CASSPNFRSYEQYF.

The chain joins TRBV18 to TRBJ2-5; D is uncertain. The length of the CDR3 is 15 residues. Germline V CDR1 and CDR2: KGHSH, LQKENI. Between the trimmed V and J ends, which lost 1 base and 5 bases, there was a span of 14 bases. The CDR3 region is CASSPQIDPRETQYF. CDR3 bases: TGTGCCAGCTCACCACAGATAGACCCCCGGGAGACCCAGTACTTC. The whole variable domain, filled in from reference TRBV18 and TRBJ2-5, reads NAGVMQNPRHLVRRRGQEARLRCSPMKGHSHVYWYRQLPEEGLKFMVYLQKENIIDESGMPKERFSAEFPKEGPSILRIQQVVRGDSAAYFCASSPQIDPRETQYFGPGTRLLVL.

This clonotype has only a few counts. This chain joins TRBV20-1 and TRBJ2-1; D is unresolved. This CDR3 has 13 residues. Germline-derived CDR1 and CDR2 are DFQATT and SNEGSKA (reference sequence). Trimming removed 6 bases at V and 6 bases at J, with 15 bases between. In DNA, the CDR3 is TGCAGTGCACGCCGGCCCGACGGCAATGAGCAGTTCTTC. It specifies CSARRPDGNEQFF.

The genes are TRBV20-1 and TRBJ2-7, with D tentatively TRBD2 (5 bases). CDR3 length: 13 residues. Germline V gives CDR1 DFQATT, CDR2 SNEGSKA (reference sequence). The V end was cut by 7 bases, the J end by 1 base, with 14 bases between. The CDR3 nucleotides read TGCAGTGGGTCGGACTTACAGTCCTACGAGCAGTACTTC. This gives the protein CSGSDLQSYEQYF.

The chain employs TRBV12-3 or TRBV12-4 and TRBJ2-5; D remains unclear. The CDR3 sequence is 14 residues long. Trimming pared 0 bases from V and 1 base from J, leaving 6 bases between. The CDR3 DNA sequence: TGTGCCAGCAGTTTAGCGCATGGCCAAGAGACCCAGTACTTC. It codes for CASSLAHGQETQYF.

The rearrangement links TRBV20-1 to TRBJ1-1; D may be TRBD1 (5 bases). The germline V gene encodes CDR1 DFQATT and CDR2 SNEGSKA (reference sequence). Trimming cost V 3 bases and J 0 bases, with 5 bases left between them. The CDR3 length is 12 residues. The CDR3 loop is CSASRVNTEAFF. The CDR3 DNA follows: TGCAGTGCTAGCAGGGTGAACACTGAAGCTTTCTTT.

The chain is built from TRBV7-2 and TRBJ2-7; 7 bases agree with TRBD1. The length of the CDR3 is 14 residues. Trimming removed 5 bases from V and 5 bases from J; junction bases left unmatched: 9. Germline V gene sequence: CDR1 SGHTA, CDR2 FQGNSA. The CDR3 spells CASSRAVGGHEQYF. CDR3 nucleotide sequence: TGTGCCAGCAGCCGAGCAGTAGGGGGCCACGAGCAGTACTTC.

The chain carries TRBV20-1 and TRBJ1-5; D gene ambiguous. Per germline, CDR1 DFQATT and CDR2 SNEGSKA (reference sequence). The CDR3 runs to 16 residues. V lost 7 bases to trimming and J lost 7 bases, with 26 bases between them. This CDR3 reads CSVRAKTDRTGQPQHF. The CDR3 bases are TGCAGTGTTCGAGCCAAAACGGACCGCACGGGACAGCCCCAGCATTTT.

This clonotype was found once. The V and J genes are TRBV7-2 and TRBJ2-7, with TRBD2 identical over 8 bases. CDR3 length equals 15 residues. V lost 4 bases, J lost 5 bases, and 10 bases stayed unmatched. CDR1 is SGHTA, CDR2 FQGNSA, per germline. The CDR3 DNA reads as TGTGCCAGCAGCTGCGCGGGACTAGATTCTGACGAGCAGTACTTC. Translation: CASSCAGLDSDEQYF.

V is TRBV4-1 and J is TRBJ2-7; D unresolved. The CDR3 is made up of 12 amino acids. V gave up 6 bases and J gave up 6 bases, with 12 bases separating them. The germline V gene has CDR1 MGHRA and CDR2 YSYEKL. The CDR3 spells CASSNILSEQYF. CDR3 nucleotide sequence: TGCGCCAGCAGTAACATTTTATCCGAGCAGTACTTC.

This sequence joins TRBV5-1 and TRBJ2-1; 9 bases map to TRBD2. CDR3 length equals 17 residues. Germline assignment: CDR1 SGHRS and CDR2 YFSETQ. Unmatched junction bases numbered 14, after V lost 4 bases and J lost 6 bases. The CDR3 sequence: CASSPEPAGGLPNEQFF. Written as DNA, the CDR3 is TGCGCCAGCAGCCCGGAACCAGCGGGAGGACTCCCCAATGAGCAGTTCTTC. The full variable domain, rest sourced from reference TRBV5-1 and TRBJ2-1, is KAGVTQTPRYLIKTRGQQVTLSCSPISGHRSVSWYQQTPGQGLQFLFEYFSETQRNKGNFPGRFSGRQFSNSRSEMNVSTLELGDSALYLCASSPEPAGGLPNEQFFGPGTRLTVL.

This clonotype was recorded once. The chain uses TRBV7-6 and TRBJ2-1; 13 bases align to TRBD2. The CDR3 is made up of 16 amino acids. Trimming removed 5 bases from V and 8 bases from J; junction bases left unmatched: 9. CDR1 is SGHVS and CDR2 is FNYEAQ in the germline V gene. CDR3 DNA: TGTGCCAGCAGCACATGGACTAGCGGGAGTTCGTATGAGCAGTTCTTC. This translates into CASSTWTSGSSYEQFF. The whole variable domain, remainder taken from reference TRBV7-6 and TRBJ2-1, is GAGVSQSPRYKVTKRGQDVALRCDPISGHVSLYWYRQALGQGPEFLTYFNYEAQQDKSGLPNDRFSAERPEGSISTLTIQRTEQRDSAMYRCASSTWTSGSSYEQFFGPGTRLTVL.